This TCR beta chain was sequenced in a study of beta chain features in type 1 diabetes (dated by TCRdb to 2017 to 2018). In terms of the full investigation: Mean age, gender distribution, total cell number and subset yield were not different between patients and healthy donors. A total of approximately 99,000,000 sorted cells were examined across all samples, and RNA yield correlated strongly with the number of cells per subset. Naive and central memory subsets were obtained from all 30 or so donors, but regulatory and stem cell-like memory subsets were isolated from only 8 patients and roughly 8 healthy donors. The study compared TCRB repertoires of sorted circulating CD4+ T cell subsets between recently diagnosed type 1 diabetes patients and matched healthy donors. Here is what the overall study found, with its caveats: At VDJ recombination sites, type 1 diabetes patients had fewer insertions and more deleted nucleotides, which implies abnormalities in thymic rearrangement. A moderate but significant shortening of TCRB CDR3 length was observed in type 1 diabetes patients in all four CD4+ subsets. Because cDNA was sequenced instead of genomic DNA, activated cells with high expression could be over-represented, although the groups did not differ in activation or CD3 levels. The naive, central memory and regulatory TCRB repertoires appeared to resemble one another more closely among patients than among healthy donors. Shorter templates might have been favored by PCR, but patient and control samples were amplified and corrected together, so both groups would have been affected equally by any skew. Because the HLA sub-analyses included only small numbers of individuals, any influence of HLA type on TCRB rearrangement was left unresolved.

V is reduced by 0 bases and J by 3 bases, leaving a spacing of 9 bases between them. The CDR3, cysteine through phenylalanine, is 15 amino acids long. The kept DNA is CDR3 alone, 45 bases in frame from the first base. Via the germline V gene, CDR1 is SGHNT and CDR2 YENEEA. The High Capacity cDNA Reverse Transcription Kit was used to reverse transcribe all of the isolated RNA, meaning that expressed TCRB transcripts were what got sequenced. Deep immunoSEQ sequencing was performed on naive, central memory and regulatory T cell samples, with an average of roughly 3.5 million total reads per sample. After sorted cells were lysed in RLT buffer, RNA was extracted with DNase-treated RNeasy Micro or Mini kits, with the choice depending on cell number. Each cell subset was processed on its own to prevent cross-contamination, while patient and healthy donor samples were processed together. The immunoSEQ multiplex PCR was used to amplify TCRB sequences from cDNA, generating 87-bp fragments that spanned the CDR3 region. Amplicons were sequenced on the Illumina HiSeq platform. Regarding the original processing steps: PCR bias was computationally corrected using synthetic template baselines, reads within Hamming distance 2 were collapsed, and singletons that could not be merged were discarded. Reads were aligned against IMGT so that V, D and J genes, CDR3 length and insertions or deletions at six rearrangement sites could be assigned. Within each subset, clonotype counts were normalized to sorted cell number, and only after that were true diversity and Gini coefficients computed with the tcR R package. The overlap coefficient, calculated on TCRB nucleotide sequences, was used to measure repertoire sharing. Sourced from immuneACCESS, this table was stored by TCRdb with only in-frame sequences that have V and J called. A share of the clones is absent; for the studies checked, an unresolved V gene accounts for under half, and the remainder has no known explanation. D and trimming were read from the DNA, whereas the V and J calls and clone size are those reported in that table. This sample gives 300,000 to 450,000 clones in total; about 10% of them show up just once. The ten largest clones capture less than 0.65% of the sample.

From each donor, a single peripheral blood sample of around 120 mL on average was drawn into heparinised tubes. Using a panel that included CD45RO, CCR7, CD25, CD127, CD95 and CD27, naive, central memory, regulatory and stem cell-like memory CD4+ T cells were sorted on a BD FACSAria II. Every sorted population had a purity above 95%. PBMCs were isolated immediately by Lymphoprep density gradient centrifugation and stained directly without culture. So that batch effects would be minimized, each experiment stained and sorted samples in pairs, pairing one healthy donor with one patient. A note on this clone: There is no known antigen for this receptor. Per-base qualities were not stored, and no clone one base away is much larger.

The clonotype comes from a man aged 25-45 years with type 1 diabetes. Sequenced sample: central memory CD4+ T cells from blood. In this chain, TRBV11-3 is recombined with TRBJ2-1, with TRBD1 as a weak D call on 6 bases. The DNA sequence reads TGTGCCAGCAGCTTAGATGGGACAAGCTACAATGAGCAGTTCTTC. Its protein reads: CASSLDGTSYNEQFF.